These T cell receptor beta chains were read from a single sample in a study of post-analysis software for immune sequencing data. From the PCR reads, TCRdb called clonotypes with MiXCR, one entry per CDR3 protein. In the table there are fewer than 850,000 distinct CDR3 sequences, about 45% of which are singletons. Sequenced sample: blood. Every receptor here comes from a girl under 18 with multiple sclerosis. The CDR3 runs from the conserved cysteine through the conserved F or W. The order of the fields is D gene, V gene, clone size, J gene, CDR3 DNA, CDR3 protein. The D gene is left open where the match is weak. Where a row states a size, it is once, few, many or the class of an expanded clone; other rows omit it.

TRBD2	TRBV29-1	few	TRBJ2-1	TGCAGCGCCCGTCCGGGGGCGGGAGGAGGGAATGAGCAGTTCTTC	CSARPGAGGGNEQFF
.	TRBV20-1	.	TRBJ2-5	TGCAGTGCTAGCCCCGGGATGTCAGAGACCCAGTACTTC	CSASPGMSETQYF
.	TRBV15	few	TRBJ2-7	TGTGCCACCAGCAGAGATAAGGAACAGCCCTACGAGCAGTACTTC	CATSRDKEQPYEQYF
.	TRBV27	.	TRBJ2-1	TGTGCCAGCGGCGGAAGAGGGGAGGATGAGCAGTTCTTC	CASGGRGEDEQFF
TRBD2	TRBV24-1	.	TRBJ2-1	TGTGCCACCAGTCCCGGACTAGCGAGCTCCTACAATGAGCAGTTCTTC	CATSPGLASSYNEQFF
.	TRBV27	.	TRBJ1-5	TGTGCCAGCAGCTTAGGGATTCCAGGGTTTAGTCAGCCCCAGCATTTT	CASSLGIPGFSQPQHF
TRBD2	TRBV15	few	TRBJ2-1	TGTGCCACCAGCAGAGAGGGACTAGCGGGCCGAACAGGATCCTACAATGAGCAGTTCTTC	CATSREGLAGRTGSYNEQFF
.	TRBV2	.	TRBJ2-3	TGTGCCAGCAGTCGAGGGACCTCGGATACGCAGTATTTT	CASSRGTSDTQYF
.	TRBV6-1	.	TRBJ2-7	TGTGCCAGCAGCCCAACCCCCAGGGACCACGAGCAGTACTTC	CASSPTPRDHEQYF
.	TRBV3-1	few	TRBJ2-7	TGTGCCAGCAGCCCCCGGGGGCTAGCGGCGTACGAGCAGTACTTC	CASSPRGLAAYEQYF
.	TRBV28	.	TRBJ2-1	TGTGCCAGCAGTTTATTATCAGGCGATGAGCAGTTCTTC	CASSLLSGDEQFF
.	TRBV7-9	.	TRBJ2-5	TGTGCCAGCAGCACAGAGGGTCGGCAAGAGACCCAGTACTTC	CASSTEGRQETQYF
TRBD2	TRBV20-1	.	TRBJ2-1	TGCAGTGCTAGTGGGCTAGCGGGAGGCGATGAGCAGTTCTTC	CSASGLAGGDEQFF
.	TRBV10-3	few	TRBJ2-1	TGTGCCATCAGGGATGAGCCGGGGCGTCAGTTCTTC	CAIRDEPGRQFF